Listed here are 19 T cell receptor beta chains from one sample, sequenced in a study of cytomegalovirus exposure and HLA in healthy donors. The PCR ran on 60 Vbeta and 13 Jbeta primers. Clones were read by immunoSEQ multiplex PCR, and TCRdb kept only the in-frame ones, dropping some. The sample gives about 160,000 clones, around 74% of which show up once; over 1.1% is in the top ten. The specimen sequenced was PBMCs. The receptors were gathered from a young man in good health and CMV-seronegative.

The chain recombines TRBV5-8 with TRBJ2-5; maybe TRBD2 (5 bases). This CDR3 contains 13 residues. CDR1 SGHTS and CDR2 YDEGEE come from the germline V gene. Trimming removed 5 bases at V and 7 bases at J, with 15 bases between. In DNA, the CDR3 is TGTGCCAGCAGATTTGACCTAGCCCTGACCCAGTACTTC. Translating it yields CASRFDLALTQYF.

The chain employs TRBV28 and TRBJ1-4, with D maybe TRBD1 (5 bases). Germline CDR1 and CDR2: MDHEN and SYDVKM. CDR3 length equals 15 residues. Between the trimmed V and J ends, which lost 11 bases and 2 bases, there was a span of 18 bases. As DNA, the CDR3 is TGTGCCCTCGGGCAAGGGGAGGCCACTAATGAAAAACTGTTTTTT. Protein: CALGQGEATNEKLFF.

V is TRBV19 and J is TRBJ2-3, with D tentatively TRBD1 (5 bases). This CDR3 comprises 15 residues. V dropped 4 bases and J dropped 2 bases, with 13 bases sitting between them. The V gene's germline CDR1 is LNHDA and CDR2 SQIVND (reference sequence). This CDR3 reads CASSTIQGTTDTQYF. In DNA form, the CDR3 reads TGTGCCAGTAGTACAATCCAGGGCACCACAGATACGCAGTATTTT.

CDR3 coding DNA: TGTGCCAGCAGCCCGAGGCTAGCGGGAGGGAAGTATTTT. Protein product: CASSPRLAGGKYF. The rearrangement links TRBV12-1 to TRBJ2-3; the D segment call TRBD2 is taken from the table without a DNA check. TRBV12-1 is a pseudogene segment. The CDR3 spans 13 residues.

The V call is TRBV6-5, the J call TRBJ2-7, with a possible D match to TRBD2 (6 bases). The germline gives CDR1 MNHEY, CDR2 SVGAGI. V lost 6 bases and J lost 1, with 13 bases in between. The CDR3 is made up of 14 amino acids. The CDR3 sequence is CASSPAGLSYEQYF. DNA of the CDR3: TGTGCCAGCAGCCCAGCGGGCCTATCCTACGAGCAGTACTTC.

CDR3: CASSEVRDRGFSYTF. The CDR3 DNA is TGTGCCAGCAGTGAAGTCAGGGACAGGGGTTTTAGCTACACCTTC. V gene TRBV6-1 combines with J gene TRBJ1-2; TRBD1 matches at 10 bases. The CDR3 consists of 15 residues. Germline V gene data show CDR1 as MNHNS and CDR2 as SASEGT. Unmatched junction bases numbered 8, after V lost 1 base and J lost 9 bases.

This clone occurred a few times. The rearrangement links TRBV27 to TRBJ1-1; a possible D gene is TRBD1 (5 bases). Trimming took off 5 bases at V and 5 bases at J, with 18 bases between the two ends. Looked up from germline, CDR1 is MNHEY and CDR2 is SMNVEV (reference sequence). This CDR3 is 15 amino acids long. The CDR3 loop reads CASSPFTGVRTEAFF. As DNA, the CDR3 is TGTGCCAGCAGTCCCTTTACGGGGGTGCGGACTGAAGCTTTCTTT.

This clone was observed a few times. The gene calls are TRBV27 and TRBJ2-5; the match to TRBD1 covers 10 bases. The germline CDR1 and CDR2 sequences are MNHEY and SMNVEV (reference sequence). This CDR3 region has 15 residues. Losses at the gene ends were 5 bases for V and 7 bases for J; bases not matched to a gene: 10. Here the CDR3 DNA reads TGTGCCAGCAGTCCAAGACAGGGGGCTTCGGGGACCCAGTACTTC. Its protein product is CASSPRQGASGTQYF.

The chain combines TRBV12-5 with TRBJ2-2; TRBD2 agrees at 13 bases. The CDR3 has 16 amino acids. Germline V gene data show CDR1 as LGHNT and CDR2 as FRNRAP. V lost 6 bases and J lost 5; bases outside the gene matches: 6. CDR3 in amino acids: CASGLPGLAGTGELFF. The CDR3 DNA sequence: TGTGCTAGTGGGTTGCCGGGACTAGCGGGGACCGGGGAGCTGTTTTTT.

This clone was seen only a few times. This chain connects TRBV14 to TRBJ2-7, with D possibly being TRBD2 (5 bases). CDR1 SGHDN and CDR2 FVKESK come from the germline V gene. V lost 1 base and J 6 bases, leaving 10 bases between the germline ends. The length of the CDR3 is 13 residues. The CDR3 coding sequence is TGTGCCAGCAGCCAAGGGAGGCCCGGCGAGCAGTACTTC. Amino acid sequence: CASSQGRPGEQYF. Looking up the rest from reference TRBV14 and TRBJ2-7 gives the full variable domain: EAGVTQFPSHSVIEKGQTVTLRCDPISGHDNLYWYRRVMGKEIKFLLHFVKESKQDESGMPNNRFLAERTGGTYSTLKVQPAELEDSGVYFCASSQGRPGEQYFGPGTRLTVT.

The chain joins TRBV19 to TRBJ1-4; D uncertain. This CDR3 region has 14 residues. V was pared by 10 bases and J by 4 bases, with 16 bases between. The germline V gene encodes CDR1 LNHDA and CDR2 SQIVND (reference sequence). CDR3 in DNA: TGTGCCACCTCCTCCACGGGGTATAATGAAAAACTGTTTTTT. As protein: CATSSTGYNEKLFF.

The rearrangement joins TRBV23-1 to TRBJ1-3; D may be TRBD1 (6 bases). TRBV23-1 is an ORF for which the function is uncertain. CDR3 length: 14 residues. Deletions cut 7 bases from V and 1 base from J, with 11 bases between. The CDR3 spells CASTKDRSGNTIYF. The CDR3 region has the DNA TGCGCCAGCACCAAAGACAGGTCTGGAAACACCATATATTTT.

The chain is built from TRBV6-5 and TRBJ2-2; D remains ambiguous. CDR1 and CDR2 (germline): MNHEY, SVGAGI. This CDR3 has 14 amino acids. V lost 2 bases and J 3 bases, leaving 7 bases between the germline ends. CDR3 residues: CASSYGSYTGELFF. In nucleotides, the CDR3 is TGTGCCAGCAGTTACGGCAGTTACACCGGGGAGCTGTTTTTT.

The chain has TRBV5-5 and TRBJ2-7; 9 nucleotides line up with TRBD2. The CDR3 is made up of 15 amino acids. Germline assignment: CDR1 SGHKS and CDR2 YYEKEE (reference sequence). With V trimmed by 6 bases and J by 7 bases, 14 bases remained unmatched. CDR3 residues: CASTISGSSWEEQYF. The CDR3 DNA reads TGTGCCAGCACTATTAGCGGGAGCTCCTGGGAGGAGCAGTACTTC.

The chain joins TRBV7-9 to TRBJ2-7; TRBD1 is a possible D gene (6 bases). This CDR3 spans 18 amino acids. Trimming shortened V by 4 bases and J by 0 bases, and 22 bases separated the two germline ends. Per the germline V gene, CDR1 is SEHNR and CDR2 is FQNEAQ (reference sequence). Here the CDR3 reads CASSSPGTQISFSYEQYF. As DNA, the CDR3 is TGTGCCAGCAGCTCTCCCGGGACACAAATTAGCTTCTCCTACGAGCAGTACTTC.

The chain combines TRBV6-5 with TRBJ2-5; TRBD2 agrees at 9 bases. Trimming removed 0 bases from V and 11 bases from J; junction bases left unmatched: 10. This CDR3 has 15 amino acids. CDR1 is MNHEY and CDR2 is SVGAGI in the germline V gene. The CDR3 nucleotides are TGTGCCAGCAGTTACTCGGTAGCGGGAGATGCGGCGCAGTACTTC. Translating gives CASSYSVAGDAAQYF.

CDR3 DNA: TGTGCCAGCAGTTCCCGGGCAGATACGCAGTATTTT. Protein: CASSSRADTQYF. The chain has TRBV6-6 and TRBJ2-3; no clear D. This CDR3 contains 12 residues. Trimming took 4 bases from V and 4 from J, leaving 6 bases between them. Germline CDR1 reads MNHNY; CDR2 reads SVGAGI (reference sequence).

This chain joins TRBV5-1 and TRBJ2-7, with D tentatively TRBD2 (6 bases). From germline, CDR1 is SGHRS and CDR2 YFSETQ. Trimming left V 1 base short and J 2 bases short, with 19 bases between. There are 17 residues in the CDR3. The CDR3 loop reads CASSLNRDSGPPYEQYF. CDR3 DNA sequence: TGCGCCAGCAGCTTGAATAGGGATAGCGGTCCCCCCTACGAGCAGTACTTC.

The J gene is TRBJ2-7, the V gene TRBV11-2, with 14 bases identical to TRBD2. The CDR3 runs 17 residues. CDR1 and CDR2 from the germline V gene are SGHAT and FQNNGV. V gave up 8 bases and J gave up 2 bases; unmatched junction bases: 11. Here the CDR3 DNA reads TGTGCCAGCGCCATCGGGACTAGCGGGAGAAATACCTACGAGCAGTACTTC. Translated, it gives CASAIGTSGRNTYEQYF. The variable domain in full, completed from reference TRBV11-2 and TRBJ2-7, reads EAGVAQSPRYKIIEKRQSVAFWCNPISGHATLYWYQQILGQGPKLLIQFQNNGVVDDSQLPKDRFSAERLKGVDSTLKIQPAKLEDSAVYLCASAIGTSGRNTYEQYFGPGTRLTVT.